The clone carrying this TCR beta chain was found a few times. This record comes from a study of identical twins. TCRdb used MiXCR to reprocess the 5' RACE reads, holding one entry per CDR3 protein. Among hundreds of thousands of distinct CDR3 sequences, roughly 18% were seen once, and the ten largest hold around 14%. In addition, the sample was reused for a study of T cells expressing NK-cell markers. This second study notes: What restricted sorting to alpha-beta TCR T cells in several experiments was an anti-gamma-delta TCR antibody. NKG2C+ dominant clonotype frequencies in about six donors were roughly 1.0-7.5% of CD8+ T cells. Questions lingered over whether expanded NKG2C+ T cell clones were HCMV-specific.

The sample taken for sequencing was PBMCs. The clonotype was recovered from a woman between 18 and 29 years old in good health.

CDR3 protein: CASSSTPGLAGGETQYF. The CDR3 bases are TGTGCCAGCAGTTCTACCCCGGGACTAGCGGGAGGGGAGACCCAGTACTTC. V gene TRBV5-6 combines with J gene TRBJ2-5; TRBD2 aligns across 16 bases. CDR3 length: 17 residues. Trimming removed 5 bases from V and 5 bases from J; junction bases left unmatched: 9. Germline V gene sequence: CDR1 SGHDT, CDR2 YYEEEE.